These T cell receptor beta chains were read from a single sample in a study of T cells after posttransplantation cyclophosphamide. Clones were read by immunoSEQ multiplex PCR, and TCRdb kept only the in-frame ones, dropping some. The table lists about 50,000 clones, roughly 94% of them singletons, with 2.9% in the top ten. Material: PBMCs. The receptors were sampled from a woman aged 25 to 39 in good health and a related stem cell transplant donor. Both conserved end residues are part of each CDR3. The order of the fields is clone size, V gene, D gene, J gene, CDR3 DNA, CDR3 protein. A D gene is named only where the DNA matches it firmly. The size entry is marked missing in some rows and otherwise reads once, few, many or a size class.

>.|TRBV5-1|.|TRBJ1-6
TGCGCCAGCAGCTTGAGCGGGGGTTATAATTCACCCCTCCACTTT
CASSLSGGYNSPLHF
>.|TRBV6-5|.|TRBJ1-5
TGTGCCAGCAGTTACGACAGGACCCAGCCCCAGCATTTT
CASSYDRTQPQHF
>.|TRBV10-3|TRBD1|TRBJ1-1
TGTGCCATCAGTGAGTCTGACAGGGGGAACACTGAAGCTTTCTTT
CAISESDRGNTEAFF
>.|TRBV4-2|.|TRBJ1-5
TGTGCCAGCAGCCCCGATGGACAGCAAAATCAGCCCCAGCATTTT
CASSPDGQQNQPQHF
>.|TRBV18|TRBD1|TRBJ2-7
TGTGCCAGCTCACCACCGACATCCGGGACAGGGTTTTACGAGCAGTACTTC
CASSPPTSGTGFYEQYF
>.|TRBV6-6|TRBD2|TRBJ2-2
TGTGCCAGCAGCTACCGGGGGGGCGGTCTCACCGGGGAGCTGTTTTTT
CASSYRGGGLTGELFF
>.|TRBV29-1|.|TRBJ2-3
TGCAGCGTTGAAAAAGGTGCGGGCGATACGCAGTATTTT
CSVEKGAGDTQYF
>.|TRBV10-2|TRBD2|TRBJ2-7
TGCGCCAGCAGTGCGGCGGGGGGGGCATCCTACGAGCAGTACTTC
CASSAAGGASYEQYF
>.|TRBV9|.|TRBJ1-3
TGTGCCAGCAGCGTCCAGGGAAACACCATATATTTT
CASSVQGNTIYF
>.|TRBV7-9|TRBD1|TRBJ2-7
TGTGCCAGCAGCTTAGAAGAGGGACAGTCCTCCTACGAGCAGTACTTC
CASSLEEGQSSYEQYF
>.|TRBV7-2|.|TRBJ2-3
TGTGCCAGCAGCTTGGCTAGCGGCACAGATACGCAGTATTTT
CASSLASGTDTQYF
>.|TRBV6-4|.|TRBJ1-1
TGTGCCAGCAGTGTGACAGCGAACACTGAAGCTTTCTTT
CASSVTANTEAFF
>.|TRBV6-5|.|TRBJ1-3
TGTGCCAGCAGTTACTCCCGGGGAGAGGGAAACACCATATATTTT
CASSYSRGEGNTIYF
>.|TRBV7-3|TRBD1|TRBJ1-2
TGTGCCAGCAGCCTGACAGGGCCCGGAACTAACTATGGCTACACCTTC
CASSLTGPGTNYGYTF
>.|TRBV6-6|.|TRBJ1-1
TGTGCCAGCAGTTACACCGGGGACACGTGGACTGAAGCTTTCTTT
CASSYTGDTWTEAFF
>.|TRBV28|.|TRBJ1-6
TGTGCCAGCAGTCCCAAAAATTCACCCCTCCACTTT
CASSPKNSPLHF
>.|TRBV4-1|.|TRBJ2-3
TGCGCCAGCAGATTAGATGGGGCAGGAGATACGCAGTATTTT
CASRLDGAGDTQYF
>.|TRBV30|TRBD1|TRBJ2-5
TGTGCCTGGAGTGTCGGGACAGGGGGTGGAGAGACCCAGTACTTC
CAWSVGTGGGETQYF
>.|TRBV19|.|TRBJ1-5
TGTGCCAGTAGTAGTCAGGGGAGCCTTAATCAGCCCCAGCATTTT
CASSSQGSLNQPQHF
>.|TRBV28|TRBD1|TRBJ1-3
TGTGCCACCAGGGACAGATCAGGAAACACCATATATTTT
CATRDRSGNTIYF
>.|TRBV5-5|.|TRBJ1-2
TGTGCCAGCACCCGGGGTGATTTAGTAGTAGGGGGCTATGGCTACACCTTC
CASTRGDLVVGGYGYTF
>.|TRBV25-1|.|TRBJ2-1
TGTGCCAGCAGTGAATATCGTCGGGATGAGCAGTTCTTC
CASSEYRRDEQFF
>.|TRBV19|TRBD1|TRBJ1-1
TGTGCCAGTAGTGAAGGGACAGAGAACACTGAAGCTTTCTTT
CASSEGTENTEAFF
>.|TRBV10-3|TRBD2|TRBJ2-7
TGTGCCATCAAGGAAGGCGGAGCGGGGGGGTCCGAAGAGCAGTACTTC
CAIKEGGAGGSEEQYF
>.|TRBV28|.|TRBJ2-3
TGTGCTTCCGCCTCGGGGGGCGACGGCACAGATACGCAGTATTTT
CASASGGDGTDTQYF
>.|TRBV5-8|.|TRBJ1-1
TGTGCCAGCAGCCCGGTTCCACGCACTGAAGCTTTCTTT
CASSPVPRTEAFF
>.|TRBV10-1|TRBD1|TRBJ1-2
TGCGCCAGCAGTGAGTCTGTCAGGGGGGCTGGCTACACCTTC
CASSESVRGAGYTF
>.|TRBV7-9|TRBD1|TRBJ1-5
TGTGCCAGCAGCATGACAGGGTTGGGTCAGCCCCAGCATTTT
CASSMTGLGQPQHF
>.|TRBV5-4|TRBD1|TRBJ2-7
TGTGCCAGCAGGACAGGGGGCTCCTACGAGCAGTACTTC
CASRTGGSYEQYF
>.|TRBV4-2|TRBD1|TRBJ1-2
TGTGCCAGCAGCCCGTCGGGACAGGGGGTTCGCTATGGCTACACCTTC
CASSPSGQGVRYGYTF
>.|TRBV28|.|TRBJ2-7
TGTGCCAGCAGGGTTGGGCTCCGTAACTCCTACGAGCAGTACTTC
CASRVGLRNSYEQYF
>few|TRBV28|.|TRBJ1-2
TGTGCCAGCAGTCTACATCAGGGGAACTATGGCTACACCTTC
CASSLHQGNYGYTF
>.|TRBV19|TRBD1|TRBJ1-6
TGTGCCAGTAGTATAGACCCAGGACAGGCGAATTCACCCCTCCACTTT
CASSIDPGQANSPLHF
>once|TRBV6-1|TRBD2|TRBJ2-2
TGTGCCAGCAGTGAACTAGCGGGGGGCACCGGGGAGCTGTTTTTT
CASSELAGGTGELFF
>.|TRBV6-5|TRBD1|TRBJ2-7
TGTGCCAGCAGTTATCAGACAGGGGGATACGAGCAGTACTTC
CASSYQTGGYEQYF
>many|TRBV4-1|TRBD2|TRBJ2-7
TGCGCCAGCAGCCGCGCTAGCGGGGAAACCTACGAGCAGTACTTC
CASSRASGETYEQYF
>.|TRBV5-1|.|TRBJ1-2
TGCGCCAGCAGCTTGGCGGACAGAAACTATGGCTACACCTTC
CASSLADRNYGYTF
>once|TRBV7-2|TRBD1|TRBJ2-7
TGTGCCAGCAGCTACTCCGGGACAGGGGGCTTCGAGCAGTACTTC
CASSYSGTGGFEQYF
>.|TRBV6-5|TRBD2|TRBJ2-3
TGTGCCAGCAGTTACACCGGGACTAGCGGACCGCAGTATTTT
CASSYTGTSGPQYF
>.|TRBV19|.|TRBJ1-5
TGTGCCAGTAGTATAGCCAGGGTCTTCAATCAGCCCCAGCATTTT
CASSIARVFNQPQHF
>.|TRBV7-2|TRBD1|TRBJ1-2
TGTGCCAGCAGCGACAGGGACCATGGCTACACCTTC
CASSDRDHGYTF
>medium-sized|TRBV29-1|TRBD1|TRBJ1-4
TGCAGCGTTGGAGAACAGGGGGCTGGTAGTGAAAAACTGTTTTTT
CSVGEQGAGSEKLFF
>.|TRBV21-1|.|TRBJ2-5
TGTGCCAGCACGCTAGGTTGTCCGGGGTCGAGAGAGACCCAGTACTTC
CASTLGCPGSRETQYF